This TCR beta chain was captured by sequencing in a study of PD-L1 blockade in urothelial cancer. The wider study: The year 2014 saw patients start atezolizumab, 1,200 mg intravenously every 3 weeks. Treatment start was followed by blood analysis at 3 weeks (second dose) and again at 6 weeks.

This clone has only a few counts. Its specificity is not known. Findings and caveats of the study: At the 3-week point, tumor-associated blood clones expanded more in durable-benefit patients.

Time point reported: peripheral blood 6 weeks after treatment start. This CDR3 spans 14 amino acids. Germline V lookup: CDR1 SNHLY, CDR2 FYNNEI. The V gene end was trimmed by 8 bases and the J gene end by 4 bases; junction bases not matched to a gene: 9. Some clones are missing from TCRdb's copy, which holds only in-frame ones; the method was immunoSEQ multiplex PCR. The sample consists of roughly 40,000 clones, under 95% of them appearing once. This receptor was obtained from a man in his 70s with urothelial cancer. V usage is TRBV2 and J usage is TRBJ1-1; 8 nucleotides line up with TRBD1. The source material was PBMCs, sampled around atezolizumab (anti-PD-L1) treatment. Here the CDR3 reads CASERPGGATEAFF. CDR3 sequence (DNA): TGTGCCAGCGAGCGCCCAGGGGGCGCCACTGAAGCTTTCTTT.